Many counts were recorded for the clone carrying this T cell receptor (beta chain). What it recognizes is unknown. The sample comes from a study of CD8 T cells in ankylosing spondylitis. There are 16 residues in the CDR3. Unmatched junction bases numbered 6, after V lost 0 bases and J lost 4 bases. Germline-derived CDR1 and CDR2 are SGDLS and YYNGEE. TCRdb fed the 5' RACE reads into MiXCR, producing one record per CDR3 protein. The sample lists under 200,000 distinct CDR3 sequences; roughly 11% were seen once. Broader study findings: Several highly homologous variants made up a TCR beta motif, and this motif appeared characteristic of ankylosing spondylitis blood. Disease-associated clonotypes exhibited CD8+ identity and were relatively infrequent in peripheral blood.

This TCR was recovered from a male donor with ankylosing spondylitis or in good health (not recorded which). This chain uses TRBV9 with TRBJ2-1; 8 nucleotides agree with TRBD1. The source material was blood, either unsorted or a sorted T cell fraction (not recorded which). For the CDR3, the DNA is TGTGCCAGCAGCGTAGACTTGGACAGGGTGTACAATGAGCAGTTCTTC. Translation gives CASSVDLDRVYNEQFF.